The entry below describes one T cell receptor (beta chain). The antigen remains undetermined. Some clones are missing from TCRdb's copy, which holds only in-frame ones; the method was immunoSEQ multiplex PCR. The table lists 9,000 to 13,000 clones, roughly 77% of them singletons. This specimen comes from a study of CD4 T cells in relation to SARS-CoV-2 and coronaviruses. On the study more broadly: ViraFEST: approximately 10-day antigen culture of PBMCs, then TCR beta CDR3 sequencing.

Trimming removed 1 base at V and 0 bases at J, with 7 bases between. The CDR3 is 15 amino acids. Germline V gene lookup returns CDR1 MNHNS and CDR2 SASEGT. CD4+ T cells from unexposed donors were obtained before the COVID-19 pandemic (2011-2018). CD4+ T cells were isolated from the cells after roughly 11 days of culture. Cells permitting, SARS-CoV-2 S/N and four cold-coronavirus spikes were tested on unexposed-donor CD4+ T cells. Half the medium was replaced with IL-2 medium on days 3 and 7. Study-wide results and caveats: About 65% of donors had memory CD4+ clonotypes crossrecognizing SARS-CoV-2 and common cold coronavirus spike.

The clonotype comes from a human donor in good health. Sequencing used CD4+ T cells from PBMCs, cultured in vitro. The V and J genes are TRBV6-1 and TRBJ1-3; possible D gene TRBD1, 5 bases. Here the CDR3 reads CASSEGQISGNTIYF. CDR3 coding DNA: TGTGCCAGCAGTGAAGGACAGATCTCTGGAAACACCATATATTTT.